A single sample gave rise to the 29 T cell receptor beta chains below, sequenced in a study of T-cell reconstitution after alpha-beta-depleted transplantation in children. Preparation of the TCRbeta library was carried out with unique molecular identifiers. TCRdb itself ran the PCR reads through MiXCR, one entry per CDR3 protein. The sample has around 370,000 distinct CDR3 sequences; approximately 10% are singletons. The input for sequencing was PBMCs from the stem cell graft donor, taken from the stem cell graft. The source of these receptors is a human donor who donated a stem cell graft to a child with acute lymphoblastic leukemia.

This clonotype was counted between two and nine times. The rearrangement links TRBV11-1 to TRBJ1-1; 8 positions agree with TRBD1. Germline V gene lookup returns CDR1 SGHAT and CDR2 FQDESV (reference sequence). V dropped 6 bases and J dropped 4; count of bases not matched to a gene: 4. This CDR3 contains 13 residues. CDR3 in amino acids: CASRFTGGTEAFF. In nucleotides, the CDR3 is TGTGCCAGCAGATTTACAGGGGGCACTGAAGCTTTCTTT.

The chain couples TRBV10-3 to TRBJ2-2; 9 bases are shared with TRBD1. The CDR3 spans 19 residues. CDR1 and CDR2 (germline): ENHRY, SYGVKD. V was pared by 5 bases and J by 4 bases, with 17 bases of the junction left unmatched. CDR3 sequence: CAISFPGQGMVQGTGELFF. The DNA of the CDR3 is TGTGCCATCAGTTTTCCCGGACAGGGGATGGTCCAAGGCACCGGGGAGCTGTTTTTT.

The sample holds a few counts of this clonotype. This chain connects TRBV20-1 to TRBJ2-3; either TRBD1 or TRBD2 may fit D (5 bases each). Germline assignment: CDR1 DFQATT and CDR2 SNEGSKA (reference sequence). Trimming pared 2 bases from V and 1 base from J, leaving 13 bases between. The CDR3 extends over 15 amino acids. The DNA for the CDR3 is TGCAGTGCTAGACCCTGGGTGGGGGGCACAGATACGCAGTATTTT. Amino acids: CSARPWVGGTDTQYF.

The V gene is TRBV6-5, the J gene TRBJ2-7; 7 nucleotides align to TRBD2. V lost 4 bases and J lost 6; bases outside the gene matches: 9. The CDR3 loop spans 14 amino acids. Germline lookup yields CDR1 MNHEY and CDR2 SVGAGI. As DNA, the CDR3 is TGTGCCAGCAGTTTGGGAGGGCCGGTCGGCGAGCAGTACTTC. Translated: CASSLGGPVGEQYF.

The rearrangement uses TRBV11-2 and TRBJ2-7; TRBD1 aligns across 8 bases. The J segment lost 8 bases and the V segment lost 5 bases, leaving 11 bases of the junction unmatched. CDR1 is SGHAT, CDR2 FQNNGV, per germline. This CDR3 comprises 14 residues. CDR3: CASSARTGWPQQYF. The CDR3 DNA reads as TGTGCCAGCAGCGCAAGGACAGGGTGGCCCCAGCAGTACTTC. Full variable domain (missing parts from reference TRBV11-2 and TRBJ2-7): EAGVAQSPRYKIIEKRQSVAFWCNPISGHATLYWYQQILGQGPKLLIQFQNNGVVDDSQLPKDRFSAERLKGVDSTLKIQPAKLEDSAVYLCASSARTGWPQQYFGPGTRLTVT.

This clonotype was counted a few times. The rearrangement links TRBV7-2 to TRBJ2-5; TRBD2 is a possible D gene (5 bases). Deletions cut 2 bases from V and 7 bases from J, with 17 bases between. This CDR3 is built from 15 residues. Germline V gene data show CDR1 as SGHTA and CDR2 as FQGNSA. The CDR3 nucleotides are TGTGCCAGCAGCTTATCCCCATCTAGCTACGGGACCCAGTACTTC. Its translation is CASSLSPSSYGTQYF.

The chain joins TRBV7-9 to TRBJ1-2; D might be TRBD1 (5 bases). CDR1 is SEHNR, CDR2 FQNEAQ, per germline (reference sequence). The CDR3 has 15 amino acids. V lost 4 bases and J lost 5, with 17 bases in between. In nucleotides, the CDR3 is TGTGCCAGCAGCTCCATTGGGGCCTCAGAGTATGGCTACACCTTC. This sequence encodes CASSSIGASEYGYTF.

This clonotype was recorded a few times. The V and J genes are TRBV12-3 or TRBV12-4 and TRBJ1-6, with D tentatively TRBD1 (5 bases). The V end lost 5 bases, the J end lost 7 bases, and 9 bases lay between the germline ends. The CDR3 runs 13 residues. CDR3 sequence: CASSPRQNSPLHF. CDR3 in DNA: TGTGCCAGCAGTCCAAGACAGAATTCACCCCTCCACTTT.

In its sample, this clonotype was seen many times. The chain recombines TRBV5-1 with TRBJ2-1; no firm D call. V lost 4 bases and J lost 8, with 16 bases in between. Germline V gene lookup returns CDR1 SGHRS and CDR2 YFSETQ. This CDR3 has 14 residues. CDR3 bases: TGCGCCAGCAGCACGGCCCCACCCTCGGATGAGCAGTTCTTC. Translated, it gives CASSTAPPSDEQFF.

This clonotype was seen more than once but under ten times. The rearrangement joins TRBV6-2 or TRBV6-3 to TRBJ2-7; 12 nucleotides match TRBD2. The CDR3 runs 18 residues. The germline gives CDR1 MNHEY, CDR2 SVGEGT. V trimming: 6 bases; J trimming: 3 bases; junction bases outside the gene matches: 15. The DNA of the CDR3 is TGTGCCAGCAGGCCACTAGCGGGAGGCTTTTCGGGTATCTACGAGCAGTACTTC. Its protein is CASRPLAGGFSGIYEQYF.

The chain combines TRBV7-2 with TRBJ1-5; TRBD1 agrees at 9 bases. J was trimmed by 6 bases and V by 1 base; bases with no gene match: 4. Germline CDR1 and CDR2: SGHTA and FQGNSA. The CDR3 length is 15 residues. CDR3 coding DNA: TGTGCCAGCAGCTTAGACAGGGGGCATGGTCAGCCCCAGCATTTT. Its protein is CASSLDRGHGQPQHF. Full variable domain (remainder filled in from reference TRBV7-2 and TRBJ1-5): GAGVSQSPSNKVTEKGKDVELRCDPISGHTALYWYRQSLGQGLEFLIYFQGNSAPDKSGLPSDRFSAERTGGSVSTLTIQRTQQEDSAVYLCASSLDRGHGQPQHFGDGTRLSIL.

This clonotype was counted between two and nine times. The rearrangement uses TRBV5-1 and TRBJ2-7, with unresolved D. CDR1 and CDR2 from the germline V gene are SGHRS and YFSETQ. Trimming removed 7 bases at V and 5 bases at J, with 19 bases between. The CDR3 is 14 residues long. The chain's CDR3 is CASQPRHVANEQYF. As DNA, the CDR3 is TGCGCCAGCCAACCCAGACATGTCGCAAACGAGCAGTACTTC.

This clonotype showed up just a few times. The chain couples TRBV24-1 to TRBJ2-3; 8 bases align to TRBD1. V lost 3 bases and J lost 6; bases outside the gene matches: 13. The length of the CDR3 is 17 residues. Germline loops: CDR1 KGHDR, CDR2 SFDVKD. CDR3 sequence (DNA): TGTGCCACCAGTGATCCACAGGGGGTCTCACCGTATGATACGCAGTATTTT. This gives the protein CATSDPQGVSPYDTQYF.

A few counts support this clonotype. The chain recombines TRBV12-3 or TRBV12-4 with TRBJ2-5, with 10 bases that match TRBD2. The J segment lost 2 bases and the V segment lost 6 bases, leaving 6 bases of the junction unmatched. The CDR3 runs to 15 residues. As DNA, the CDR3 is TGTGCCAGCAGCCAAGCGGGAGGGCCGCAAGAGACCCAGTACTTC. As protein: CASSQAGGPQETQYF.

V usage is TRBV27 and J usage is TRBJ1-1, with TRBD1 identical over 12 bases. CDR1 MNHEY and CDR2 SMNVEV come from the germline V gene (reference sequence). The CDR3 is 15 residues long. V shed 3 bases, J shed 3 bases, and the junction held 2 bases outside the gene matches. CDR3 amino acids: CASSFGTGGYTEAFF. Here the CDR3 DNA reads TGTGCCAGCAGTTTTGGGACAGGGGGCTACACTGAAGCTTTCTTT.

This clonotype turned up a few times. The CDR3 spells CASSPAPGVRSGNTEAFF. In DNA, the CDR3 is TGTGCCAGCAGCCCCGCCCCGGGGGTAAGGTCGGGGAACACTGAAGCTTTCTTT. The chain combines TRBV11-2 with TRBJ1-1, with D possibly matching TRBD1 (5 bases). The V and J ends lost 5 bases and 1 base respectively, with 23 bases between them. The CDR3 totals 18 residues. Germline-derived CDR1 and CDR2 are SGHAT and FQNNGV.

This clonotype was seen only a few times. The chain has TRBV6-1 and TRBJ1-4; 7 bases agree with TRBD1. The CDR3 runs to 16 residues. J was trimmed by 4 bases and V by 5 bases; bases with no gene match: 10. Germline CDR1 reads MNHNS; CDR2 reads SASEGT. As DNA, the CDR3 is TGTGCCAGCAGTAAGGATTACGGGACAGTTAATGAAAAACTGTTTTTT. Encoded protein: CASSKDYGTVNEKLFF.

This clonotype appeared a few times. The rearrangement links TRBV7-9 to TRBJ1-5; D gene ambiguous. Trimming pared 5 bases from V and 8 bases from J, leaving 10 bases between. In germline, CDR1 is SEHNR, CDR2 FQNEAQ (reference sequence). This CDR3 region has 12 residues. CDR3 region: CASSGIGKPQHF. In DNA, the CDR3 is TGTGCCAGCAGCGGGATAGGGAAGCCCCAGCATTTT.

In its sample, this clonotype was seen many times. The CDR3 reads CAISANGLAGGNEQFF. In DNA form, the CDR3 reads TGTGCCATCAGTGCCAATGGACTAGCAGGGGGCAATGAGCAGTTCTTC. This chain links TRBV10-3 with TRBJ2-1; tentative D call: TRBD2 (8 bases). Germline-derived CDR1 and CDR2 are ENHRY and SYGVKD. There are 16 residues in the CDR3. The ends were cut back, 4 bases at V and 6 bases at J, with 19 bases in the middle.

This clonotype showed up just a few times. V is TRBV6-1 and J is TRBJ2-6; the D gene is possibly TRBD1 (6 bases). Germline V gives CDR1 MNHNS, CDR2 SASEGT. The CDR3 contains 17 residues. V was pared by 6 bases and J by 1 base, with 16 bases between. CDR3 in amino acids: CASRLTGTVSGANVLTF. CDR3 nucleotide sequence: TGTGCCAGCAGGCTTACAGGGACCGTTTCTGGGGCCAACGTCCTGACTTTC.

The CDR3 DNA reads as TGTGCCAGCAGTTTTAGATCTAATGAAAAACTGTTTTTT. This gives the protein CASSFRSNEKLFF. The chain combines TRBV12-3 or TRBV12-4 with TRBJ1-4; no clear D. V was clipped by 3 bases and J by 3 bases, with 5 bases between them. The CDR3 is 13 residues long.

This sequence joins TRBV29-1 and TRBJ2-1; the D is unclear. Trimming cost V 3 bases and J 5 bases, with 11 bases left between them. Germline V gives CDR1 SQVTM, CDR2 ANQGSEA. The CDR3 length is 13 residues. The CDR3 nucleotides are TGCAGCGTTGAGTTGGTGGACCACAATGAGCAGTTCTTC. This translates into CSVELVDHNEQFF.

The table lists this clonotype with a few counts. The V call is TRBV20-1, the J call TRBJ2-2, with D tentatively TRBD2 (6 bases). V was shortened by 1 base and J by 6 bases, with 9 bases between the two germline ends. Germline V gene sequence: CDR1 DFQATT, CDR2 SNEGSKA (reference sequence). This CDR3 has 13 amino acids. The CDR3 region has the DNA TGCAGTGCTAGAGGCCTAGCGTCCGGGGAGCTGTTTTTT. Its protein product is CSARGLASGELFF.

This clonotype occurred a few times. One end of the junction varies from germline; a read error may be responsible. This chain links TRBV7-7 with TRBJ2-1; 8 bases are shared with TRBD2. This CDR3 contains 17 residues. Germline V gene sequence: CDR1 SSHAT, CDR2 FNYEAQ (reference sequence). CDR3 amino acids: CASSLAREEGSYNEQFF. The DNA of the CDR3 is TGTGCTAGCAGCTTAGCGCGGGAGGAAGGCTCCTACAATGAGCAGTTCTTC.

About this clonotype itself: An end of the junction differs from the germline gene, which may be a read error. CDR3 DNA: TGTGCCAGCAGTTCGGAGAGCAGGCCCTACGTGCAGTACTTC. It codes for CASSSESRPYVQYF. V and J are TRBV6-2 or TRBV6-3 and TRBJ2-7; D is uncertain. This CDR3 region has 14 residues. The germline CDR1 and CDR2 sequences are MNHEY and SVGEGT.

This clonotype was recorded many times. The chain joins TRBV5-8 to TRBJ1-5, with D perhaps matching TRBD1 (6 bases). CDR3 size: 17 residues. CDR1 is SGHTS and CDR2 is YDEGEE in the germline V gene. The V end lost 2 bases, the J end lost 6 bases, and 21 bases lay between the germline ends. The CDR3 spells CASSFGGTGWGSQPQHF. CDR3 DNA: TGTGCCAGCAGCTTTGGGGGTACAGGGTGGGGGAGTCAGCCCCAGCATTTT.

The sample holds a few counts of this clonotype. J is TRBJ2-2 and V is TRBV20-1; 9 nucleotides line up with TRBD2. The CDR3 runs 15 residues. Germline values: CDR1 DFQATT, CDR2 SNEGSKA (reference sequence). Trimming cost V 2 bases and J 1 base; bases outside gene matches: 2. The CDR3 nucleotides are TGCAGTGCTAGACAGACTAGCGGGAACACCGGGGAGCTGTTTTTT. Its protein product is CSARQTSGNTGELFF.

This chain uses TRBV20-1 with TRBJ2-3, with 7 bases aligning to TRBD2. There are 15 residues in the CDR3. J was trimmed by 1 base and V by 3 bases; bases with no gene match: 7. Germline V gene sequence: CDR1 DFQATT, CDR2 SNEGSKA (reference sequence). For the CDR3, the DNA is TGCAGTGCTAGTAGCGCGGGAGAAGGCACAGATACGCAGTATTTT. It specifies CSASSAGEGTDTQYF.

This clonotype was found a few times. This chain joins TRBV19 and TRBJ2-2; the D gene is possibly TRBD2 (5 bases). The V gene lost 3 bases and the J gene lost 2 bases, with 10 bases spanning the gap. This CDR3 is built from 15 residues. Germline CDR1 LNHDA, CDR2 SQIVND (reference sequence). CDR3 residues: CASSMDAGNTGELFF. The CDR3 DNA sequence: TGTGCCAGTAGTATGGATGCGGGCAACACCGGGGAGCTGTTTTTT. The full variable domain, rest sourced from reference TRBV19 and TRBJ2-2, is DGGITQSPKYLFRKEGQNVTLSCEQNLNHDAMYWYRQDPGQGLRLIYYSQIVNDFQKGDIAEGYSVSREKKESFPLTVTSAQKNPTAFYLCASSMDAGNTGELFFGEGSRLTVL.